These T cell receptor beta chains were read from a single sample in a study of shared clonotypes between healthy human individuals. TCRdb keeps only in-frame clones here, not all; method: immunoSEQ multiplex PCR. The table records about 1.5 million clones, 95% to 99% of them present only once. Material for sequencing was naive CD4+ T cells sorted from blood. The receptors come from a man aged 30-40 years in good health. The CDR3 runs from the conserved cysteine through the conserved F or W. The order of the fields is CDR3 protein, CDR3 DNA, clone size, V gene, J gene, D gene, CDR3 length. A D gene is named only where the DNA matches it firmly. Rows give clone size only sometimes, using once, few, many, or a class for an expanded clone.

CASTPVRGGNTIYF	TGTGCCAGTACCCCGGTACGGGGTGGAAACACCATATATTTT	-	TRBV19	TRBJ1-3	-	14
CASSFTDTQYF	TGTGCCAGCAGCTTTACAGATACGCAGTATTTT	-	TRBV7-2	TRBJ2-3	-	11
CASSSGTSGRALETQYF	TGTGCCAGCAGCTCGGGGACTAGCGGGAGGGCCCTGGAGACCCAGTACTTC	-	TRBV7-6	TRBJ2-5	TRBD2	17
CASSVAPRLSGNTIYF	TGTGCCAGCAGCGTAGCTCCCCGGCTCTCTGGAAACACCATATATTTT	-	TRBV9	TRBJ1-3	-	16
CASSLYSVSSYNEQFF	TGTGCCAGCAGCTTGTACTCCGTGAGCTCCTACAATGAGCAGTTCTTC	-	TRBV7-9	TRBJ2-1	-	16
CASSLRTGPQYF	TGTGCCAGCTCATTAAGGACAGGGCCCCAATACTTC	once	TRBV18	TRBJ2-7	TRBD1	12
CASNKRGGLNTEAFF	TGTGCCAGCAACAAGAGAGGGGGGCTGAATACTGAAGCTTTCTTT	-	TRBV11-2	TRBJ1-1	-	15
CASRRLAGTDTQYF	TGTGCCAGCAGAAGACTAGCGGGCACAGATACGCAGTATTTT	-	TRBV2	TRBJ2-3	TRBD2	14
CASSSFLASTDTQYF	TGCGCCAGCAGCTCATTCCTGGCTAGCACAGATACGCAGTATTTT	-	TRBV5-1	TRBJ2-3	-	15
CASRTISGRPIQYF	TGTGCCAGCAGGACCATTAGCGGGAGACCCATTCAGTACTTC	once	TRBV11-2	TRBJ2-4	TRBD2	14
CASSGARGPSGSTDTQYF	TGTGCCAGCAGTGGGGCTAGGGGTCCTAGCGGAAGCACAGATACGCAGTATTTT	-	TRBV6-1	TRBJ2-3	TRBD2	18
CASSIGGQGSVEQFF	TGTGCCAGTAGTATCGGGGGACAGGGGTCTGTTGAGCAGTTCTTC	-	TRBV19	TRBJ2-1	TRBD1	15
CASSDRGLAYNEQFF	TGTGCCAGCAGCGACAGGGGGCTTGCGTACAATGAGCAGTTCTTC	-	TRBV7-3	TRBJ2-1	TRBD1	15
CASSQGLMAGELFF	TGTGCCAGCAGCCAAGGTTTAATGGCCGGGGAGCTGTTTTTT	-	TRBV4-2	TRBJ2-2	-	14
CASSLEQANNEQFF	TGTGCCAGCAGCTTGGAGCAGGCCAACAATGAGCAGTTCTTC	-	TRBV5-4	TRBJ2-1	-	14
CASSADRALYNEQFF	TGTGCCAGCAGCGCGGACAGGGCCCTTTACAATGAGCAGTTCTTC	-	TRBV9	TRBJ2-1	TRBD1	15
CASSPGAGRGTTYEQYF	TGTGCCAGCTCACCAGGCGCCGGCAGGGGGACCACCTACGAGCAGTACTTC	-	TRBV18	TRBJ2-7	TRBD1	17
CASSSYRGRNTEAFF	TGTGCCAGCAGTTCGTACAGGGGGCGGAACACTGAAGCTTTCTTT	-	TRBV6-6	TRBJ1-1	TRBD1	15
CASSLSQGSSGEQYF	TGTGCCAGCAGTTTATCACAGGGGTCATCGGGCGAGCAGTACTTC	-	TRBV27	TRBJ2-7	TRBD1	15
CASRNDKVADTQYF	TGTGCCAGCCGAAACGACAAGGTTGCAGATACGCAGTATTTT	-	TRBV2	TRBJ2-3	-	14
CASSLLDSYEQYF	TGCGCCAGCAGCTTGCTAGACAGCTACGAGCAGTACTTC	-	TRBV5-1	TRBJ2-7	-	13
CASSLIGGAGGAYEQYF	TGTGCCAGCAGCTTGATTGGTGGGGCGGGAGGGGCCTACGAGCAGTACTTC	-	TRBV5-4	TRBJ2-7	TRBD2	17
CASSQRFYGYTF	TGTGCCAGCAGCCAGCGGTTCTATGGCTACACCTTC	once	TRBV5-8	TRBJ1-2	-	12
CASSSLTSLRTDTQYF	TGCGCCAGCAGCTCGCTGACTAGCCTACGCACAGATACGCAGTATTTT	-	TRBV5-1	TRBJ2-3	TRBD2	16
CASSVIPTSYEQYF	TGCGCCAGCAGCGTTATCCCCACTAGCTACGAGCAGTACTTC	-	TRBV5-1	TRBJ2-7	-	14
CASLPFGRTTSTDTQYF	TGTGCCAGCTTGCCTTTCGGGAGAACAACGAGCACAGATACGCAGTATTTT	-	TRBV11-2	TRBJ2-3	-	17
CASSPPGRSEQFF	TGTGCCAGCTCACCACCGGGACGAAGTGAGCAGTTCTTC	few	TRBV18	TRBJ2-1	-	13
CASSSSLGVQYNEQFF	TGTGCCAGCAGCTCATCGCTAGGGGTCCAATACAATGAGCAGTTCTTC	-	TRBV5-4	TRBJ2-1	-	16
CASSEAHYTF	TGTGCCAGCAGTGAAGCCCACTACACCTTC	-	TRBV2	TRBJ1-2	-	10
CASRDQGSGANVLTF	TGTGCCAGCAGAGACCAGGGTTCCGGGGCCAACGTCCTGACTTTC	once	TRBV9	TRBJ2-6	-	15
CASSLGLGETQYF	TGTGCCAGCAGCTTGGGCCTAGGGGAGACCCAGTACTTC	-	TRBV5-4	TRBJ2-5	-	13
CASSFRGGTYEQYF	TGCGCCAGCAGCTTTAGGGGTGGGACCTACGAGCAGTACTTC	-	TRBV5-1	TRBJ2-7	-	14
CASSNSPQRIASTDTQYF	TGTGCCAGCAGCAACTCCCCCCAAAGAATAGCTAGCACAGATACGCAGTATTTT	-	TRBV7-9	TRBJ2-3	-	18
CASSLRRTMNTEAFF	TGTGCCAGCAGTTTAAGGAGGACAATGAACACTGAAGCTTTCTTT	-	TRBV27	TRBJ1-1	-	15
CASRGVGQGDYEQYF	TGCGCCAGCAGAGGGGTAGGACAGGGGGACTACGAGCAGTACTTC	-	TRBV10-2	TRBJ2-7	TRBD1	15
CASSYNPRAGYGYTF	TGTGCCAGCAGTTATAATCCCAGGGCGGGCTATGGCTACACCTTC	-	TRBV6-6	TRBJ1-2	-	15
CSATGLAGPGELFF	TGCAGCGCAACGGGACTAGCGGGGCCCGGGGAGCTGTTTTTT	-	TRBV29-1	TRBJ2-2	TRBD2	14
CASSEAGFETQYF	TGTGCCAGCAGTGAGGCCGGGTTTGAGACCCAGTACTTC	-	TRBV2	TRBJ2-5	-	13
CASSLAGAGELFF	TGTGCCAGCAGCTTAGCGGGGGCCGGGGAGCTGTTTTTT	-	TRBV7-9	TRBJ2-2	-	13
CASSNRGYTGELFF	TGCGCCAGCAGTAACAGGGGGTACACCGGGGAGCTGTTTTTT	-	TRBV10-2	TRBJ2-2	TRBD1	14
CAWSVHTNTEAFF	TGTGCCTGGAGTGTCCACACGAACACTGAAGCTTTCTTT	-	TRBV30	TRBJ1-1	-	13
CASSISVNTEAFF	TGTGCCAGTAGTATCTCGGTGAACACTGAAGCTTTCTTT	-	TRBV19	TRBJ1-1	-	13
CASSTGQINTEAFF	TGTGCCAGCAGCACGGGACAGATAAACACTGAAGCTTTCTTT	-	TRBV5-5	TRBJ1-1	TRBD1	14
CASSVRQTAGEQYF	TGTGCCAGCAGCGTGCGGCAGACGGCCGGGGAGCAGTACTTC	-	TRBV9	TRBJ2-7	-	14
CASSPKGQGDTGELFF	TGTGCCAGCAGCCCGAAGGGGCAGGGCGACACCGGGGAGCTGTTTTTT	-	TRBV21-1	TRBJ2-2	-	16